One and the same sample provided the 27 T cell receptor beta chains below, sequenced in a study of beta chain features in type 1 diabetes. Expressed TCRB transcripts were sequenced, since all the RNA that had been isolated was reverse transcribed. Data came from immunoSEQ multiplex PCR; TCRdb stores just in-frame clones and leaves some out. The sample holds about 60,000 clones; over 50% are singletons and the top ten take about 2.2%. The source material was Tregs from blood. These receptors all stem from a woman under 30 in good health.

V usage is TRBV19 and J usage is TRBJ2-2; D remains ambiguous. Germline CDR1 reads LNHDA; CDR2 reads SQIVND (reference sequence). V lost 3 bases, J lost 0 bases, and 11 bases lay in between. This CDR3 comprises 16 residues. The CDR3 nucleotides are TGTGCCAGTAGTATCTGGAGACCGACGAACACCGGGGAGCTGTTTTTT. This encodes CASSIWRPTNTGELFF.

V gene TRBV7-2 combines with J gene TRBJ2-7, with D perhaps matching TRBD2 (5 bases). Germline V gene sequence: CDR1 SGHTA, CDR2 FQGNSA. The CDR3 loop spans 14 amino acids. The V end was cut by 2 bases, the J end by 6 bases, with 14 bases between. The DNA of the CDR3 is TGTGCCAGCAGCTTACCCGGAGCGGTCGGCGAGCAGTACTTC. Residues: CASSLPGAVGEQYF.

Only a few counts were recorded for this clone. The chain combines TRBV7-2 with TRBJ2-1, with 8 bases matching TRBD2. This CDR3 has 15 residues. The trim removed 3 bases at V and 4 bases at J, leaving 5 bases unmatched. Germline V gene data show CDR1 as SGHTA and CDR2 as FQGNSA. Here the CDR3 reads CASSFRGGPYNEQFF. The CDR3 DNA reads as TGTGCCAGCAGCTTTCGGGGGGGCCCTTACAATGAGCAGTTCTTC.

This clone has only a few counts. In DNA form, the CDR3 reads TGCGCCAGCAGCCAACAGATGAACACTGAAGCTTTCTTT. Amino acid sequence: CASSQQMNTEAFF. The gene calls are TRBV5-1 and TRBJ1-1; the D is unclear. The V gene lost 4 bases and the J gene lost 0 bases, with 7 bases spanning the gap. CDR1 and CDR2 (germline): SGHRS, YFSETQ. The CDR3 extends over 13 amino acids.

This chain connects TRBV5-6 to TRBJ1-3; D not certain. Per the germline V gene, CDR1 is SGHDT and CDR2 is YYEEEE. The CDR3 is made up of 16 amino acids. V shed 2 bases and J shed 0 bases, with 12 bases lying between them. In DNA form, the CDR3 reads TGTGCCAGCAGCTTAGATTCGCGGAGCTCTGGAAACACCATATATTTT. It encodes CASSLDSRSSGNTIYF.

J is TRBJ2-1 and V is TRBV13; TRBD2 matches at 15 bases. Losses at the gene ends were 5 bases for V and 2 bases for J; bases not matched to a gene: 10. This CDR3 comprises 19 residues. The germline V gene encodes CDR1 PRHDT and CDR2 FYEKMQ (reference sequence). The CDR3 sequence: CASSLRTSGRGRTYNEQFF. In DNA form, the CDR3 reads TGTGCCAGCAGCCTCAGGACTAGCGGGAGGGGTAGGACCTACAATGAGCAGTTCTTC. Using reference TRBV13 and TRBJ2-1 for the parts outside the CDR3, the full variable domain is AAGVIQSPRHLIKEKRETATLKCYPIPRHDTVYWYQQGPGQDPQFLISFYEKMQSDKGSIPDRFSAQQFSDYHSELNMSSLELGDSALYFCASSLRTSGRGRTYNEQFFGPGTRLTVL.

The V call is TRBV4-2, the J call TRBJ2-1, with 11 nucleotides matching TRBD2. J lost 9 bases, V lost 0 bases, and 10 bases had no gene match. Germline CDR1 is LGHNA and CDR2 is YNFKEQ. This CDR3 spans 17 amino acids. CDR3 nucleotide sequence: TGTGCCAGCAGCCAAGATCAGCCTAGCGGGGGGCGTGGTGAGCAGTTCTTC. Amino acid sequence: CASSQDQPSGGRGEQFF.

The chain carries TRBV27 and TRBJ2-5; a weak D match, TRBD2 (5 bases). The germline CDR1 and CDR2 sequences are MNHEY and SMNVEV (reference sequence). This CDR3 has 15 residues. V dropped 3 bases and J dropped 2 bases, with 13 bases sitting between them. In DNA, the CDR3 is TGTGCCAGCAGTTTTATGTCCGGGAAACAAGAGACCCAGTACTTC. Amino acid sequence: CASSFMSGKQETQYF.

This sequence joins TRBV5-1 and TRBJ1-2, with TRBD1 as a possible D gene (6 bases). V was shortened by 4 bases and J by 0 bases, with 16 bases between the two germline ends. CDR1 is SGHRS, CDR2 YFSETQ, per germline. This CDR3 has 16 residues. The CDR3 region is CASSLNYGQPNYGYTF. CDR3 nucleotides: TGCGCCAGCAGCCTTAATTATGGACAGCCTAACTATGGCTACACCTTC.

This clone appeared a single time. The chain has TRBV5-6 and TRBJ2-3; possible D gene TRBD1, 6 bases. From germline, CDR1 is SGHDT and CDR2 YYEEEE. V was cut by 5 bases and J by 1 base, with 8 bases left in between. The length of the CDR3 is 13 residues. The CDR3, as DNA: TGTGCCAGCAGTTACAGGGGCACAGATACGCAGTATTTT. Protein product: CASSYRGTDTQYF.

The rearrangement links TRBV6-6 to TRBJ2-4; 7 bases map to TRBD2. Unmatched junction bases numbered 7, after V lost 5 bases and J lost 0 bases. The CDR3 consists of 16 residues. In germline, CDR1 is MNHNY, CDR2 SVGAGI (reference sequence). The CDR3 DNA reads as TGTGCCAGCAGTCCAAAGCGGGGACTAGCCAAAAACATTCAGTACTTC. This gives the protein CASSPKRGLAKNIQYF.

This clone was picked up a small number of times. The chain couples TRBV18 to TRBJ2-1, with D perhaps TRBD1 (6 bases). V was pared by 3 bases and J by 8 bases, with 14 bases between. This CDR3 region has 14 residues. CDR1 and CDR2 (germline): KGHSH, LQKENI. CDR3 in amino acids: CASSPQTGRHEQFF. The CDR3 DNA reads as TGTGCCAGCTCACCCCAGACAGGTCGGCATGAGCAGTTCTTC.

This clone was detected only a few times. The CDR3, as DNA: TGTGCCAGCAGCTTATCTCTAGCGAACAACTACGAGCAGTACTTC. It specifies CASSLSLANNYEQYF. V gene TRBV7-3 combines with J gene TRBJ2-7, with D tentatively TRBD2 (6 bases). The germline V and J ends were trimmed by 2 bases and 3 bases, with 14 bases remaining between them. Germline V gene sequence: CDR1 SGHTA, CDR2 FQGTGA. CDR3 length: 15 residues.

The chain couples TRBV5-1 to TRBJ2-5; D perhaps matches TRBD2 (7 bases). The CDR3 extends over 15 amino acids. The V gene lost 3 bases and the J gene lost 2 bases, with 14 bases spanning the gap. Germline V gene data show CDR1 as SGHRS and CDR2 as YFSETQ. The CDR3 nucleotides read TGCGCCAGCAGCTACACAGGGAGGGGGCAAGAGACCCAGTACTTC. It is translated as CASSYTGRGQETQYF.

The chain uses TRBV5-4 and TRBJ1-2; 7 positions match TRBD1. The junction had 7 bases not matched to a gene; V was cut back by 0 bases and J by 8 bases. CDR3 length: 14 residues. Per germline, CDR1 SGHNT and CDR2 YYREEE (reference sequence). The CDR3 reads CASSLERDRGGYTF. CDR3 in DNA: TGTGCCAGCAGCTTGGAACGGGACAGAGGCGGCTACACCTTC.

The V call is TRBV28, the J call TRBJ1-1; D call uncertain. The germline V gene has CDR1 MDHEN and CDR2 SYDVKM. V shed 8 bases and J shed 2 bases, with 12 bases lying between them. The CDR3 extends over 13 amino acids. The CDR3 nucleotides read TGTGCCAGCCCCAACCCAGGAAACACTGAAGCTTTCTTT. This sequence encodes CASPNPGNTEAFF.

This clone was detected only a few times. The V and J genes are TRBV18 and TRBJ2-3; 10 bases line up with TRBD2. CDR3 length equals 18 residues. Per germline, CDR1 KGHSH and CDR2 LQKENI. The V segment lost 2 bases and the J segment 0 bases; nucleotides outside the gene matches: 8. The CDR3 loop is CASSPVVLAGTSTDTQYF. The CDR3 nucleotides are TGTGCCAGCTCACCAGTCGTACTAGCGGGAACTAGCACAGATACGCAGTATTTT.

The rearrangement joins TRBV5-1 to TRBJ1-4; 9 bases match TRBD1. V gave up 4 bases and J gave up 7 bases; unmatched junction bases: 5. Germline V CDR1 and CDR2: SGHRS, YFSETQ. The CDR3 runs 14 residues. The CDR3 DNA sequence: TGCGCCAGCAGCCCCGGGACAGGGAGTGAAAAACTGTTTTTT. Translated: CASSPGTGSEKLFF.

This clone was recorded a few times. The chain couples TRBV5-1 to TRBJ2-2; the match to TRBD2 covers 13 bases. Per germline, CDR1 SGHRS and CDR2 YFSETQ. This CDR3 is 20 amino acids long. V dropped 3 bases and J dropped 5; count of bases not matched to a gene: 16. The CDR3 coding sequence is TGCGCCAGCAGCTCTGGCATCGGACTAGCGGGAGTTAGACGGACCGGGGAGCTGTTTTTT. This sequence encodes CASSSGIGLAGVRRTGELFF.

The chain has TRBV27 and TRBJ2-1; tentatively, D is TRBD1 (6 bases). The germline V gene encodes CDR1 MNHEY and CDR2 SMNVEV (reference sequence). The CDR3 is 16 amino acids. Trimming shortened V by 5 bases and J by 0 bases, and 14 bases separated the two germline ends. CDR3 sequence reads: CASSRRQVSSYNEQFF. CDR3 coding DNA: TGTGCCAGCAGTCGCAGACAGGTTAGCTCCTACAATGAGCAGTTCTTC.

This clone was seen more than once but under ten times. CDR3 loop: CASRSPLANYGYTF. CDR3 nucleotide sequence: TGTGCCAGCCGTTCCCCGCTAGCTAACTATGGCTACACCTTC. The chain carries TRBV6-5 and TRBJ1-2; no clear D. The V end lost 8 bases, the J end lost 0 bases, and 13 bases lay between the germline ends. The CDR3 contains 14 residues. From germline, CDR1 is MNHEY and CDR2 SVGAGI.

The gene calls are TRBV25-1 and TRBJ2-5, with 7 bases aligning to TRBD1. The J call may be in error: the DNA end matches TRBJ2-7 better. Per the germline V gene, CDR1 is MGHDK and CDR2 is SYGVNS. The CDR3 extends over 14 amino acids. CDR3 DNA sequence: TGTGCCAGCAGTGAAGGGACAGCCTCCTACGAGCAGTACTTC. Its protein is CASSEGTASYEQYF.

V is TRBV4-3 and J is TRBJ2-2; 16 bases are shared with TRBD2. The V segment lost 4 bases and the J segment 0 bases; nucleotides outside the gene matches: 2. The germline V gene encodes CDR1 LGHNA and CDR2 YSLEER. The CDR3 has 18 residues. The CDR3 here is CASSPGLAGGANTGELFF. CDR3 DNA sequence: TGCGCCAGCAGCCCGGGACTAGCGGGGGGGGCGAACACCGGGGAGCTGTTTTTT.

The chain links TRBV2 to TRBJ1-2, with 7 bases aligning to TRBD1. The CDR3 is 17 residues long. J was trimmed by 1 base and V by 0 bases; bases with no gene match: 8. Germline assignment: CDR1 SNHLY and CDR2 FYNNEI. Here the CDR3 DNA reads TGTGCCAGCAGTGAAGCCGGGTGGGGACAGCTTAACTATGGCTACACCTTC. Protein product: CASSEAGWGQLNYGYTF. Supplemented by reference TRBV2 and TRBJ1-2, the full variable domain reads EPEVTQTPSHQVTQMGQEVILRCVPISNHLYFYWYRQILGQKVEFLVSFYNNEISEKSEIFDDQFSVERPDGSNFTLKIRSTKLEDSAMYFCASSEAGWGQLNYGYTFGSGTRLTVV.

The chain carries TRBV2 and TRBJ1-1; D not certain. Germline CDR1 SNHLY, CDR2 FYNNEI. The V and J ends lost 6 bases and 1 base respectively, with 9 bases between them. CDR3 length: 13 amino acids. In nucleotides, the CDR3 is TGTGCCAGCAGACCCGAACAGAACACTGAAGCTTTCTTT. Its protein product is CASRPEQNTEAFF.

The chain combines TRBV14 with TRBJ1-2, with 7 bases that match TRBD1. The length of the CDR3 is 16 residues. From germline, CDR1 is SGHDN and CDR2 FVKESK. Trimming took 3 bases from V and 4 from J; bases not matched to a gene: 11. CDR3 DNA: TGTGCCAGCAGCCAGGGAAACAACAGGGGCCCCTATGGCTACACCTTC. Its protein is CASSQGNNRGPYGYTF.

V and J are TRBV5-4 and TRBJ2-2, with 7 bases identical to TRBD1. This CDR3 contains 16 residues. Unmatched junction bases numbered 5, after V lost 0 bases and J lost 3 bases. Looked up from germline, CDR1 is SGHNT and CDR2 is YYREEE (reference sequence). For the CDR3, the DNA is TGTGCCAGCAGCTTGGCCAGGGGGATCGACACCGGGGAGCTGTTTTTT. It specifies CASSLARGIDTGELFF.